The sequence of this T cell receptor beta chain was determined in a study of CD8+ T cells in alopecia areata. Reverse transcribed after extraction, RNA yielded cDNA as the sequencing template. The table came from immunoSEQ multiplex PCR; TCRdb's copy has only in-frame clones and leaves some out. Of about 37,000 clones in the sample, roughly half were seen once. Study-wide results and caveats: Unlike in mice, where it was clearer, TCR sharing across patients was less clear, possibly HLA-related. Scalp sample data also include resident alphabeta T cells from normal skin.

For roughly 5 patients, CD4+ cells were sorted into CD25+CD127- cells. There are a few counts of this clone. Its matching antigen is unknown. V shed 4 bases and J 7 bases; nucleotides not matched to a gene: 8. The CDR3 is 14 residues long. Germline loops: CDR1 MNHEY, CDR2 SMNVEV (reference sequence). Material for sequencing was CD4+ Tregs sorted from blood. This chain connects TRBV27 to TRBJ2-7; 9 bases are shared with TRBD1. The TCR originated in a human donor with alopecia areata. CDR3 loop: CASSSGTGSREQYF. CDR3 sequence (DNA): TGTGCCAGCAGTTCGGGGACAGGGAGCCGAGAGCAGTACTTC.